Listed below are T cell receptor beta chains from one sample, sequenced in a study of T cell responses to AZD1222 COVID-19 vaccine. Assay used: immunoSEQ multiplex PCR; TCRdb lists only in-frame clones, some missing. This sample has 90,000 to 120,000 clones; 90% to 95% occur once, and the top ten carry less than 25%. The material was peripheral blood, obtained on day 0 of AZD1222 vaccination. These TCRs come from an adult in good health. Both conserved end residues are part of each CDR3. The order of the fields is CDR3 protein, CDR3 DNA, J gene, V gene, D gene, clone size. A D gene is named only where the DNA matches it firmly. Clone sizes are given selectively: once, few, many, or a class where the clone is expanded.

CDR3: CASSLPAGIYGYTF
DNA: TGTGCCAGCAGTTTACCCGCCGGGATCTATGGCTACACCTTC
J: TRBJ1-2
V: TRBV28
D: NA
size: NA

CDR3: CASSQGVLIQETQYF
DNA: TGCGCCAGCAGCCAGGGTGTGCTGATCCAAGAGACCCAGTACTTC
J: TRBJ2-5
V: TRBV4-1
D: NA
size: NA

CDR3: CASSYSPQALTDTQYF
DNA: TGTGCCAGCAGTTACTCCCCCCAAGCCCTCACAGATACGCAGTATTTT
J: TRBJ2-3
V: TRBV6-5
D: NA
size: NA

CDR3: CASRPDRGPGNTIYF
DNA: TGTGCCAGCAGACCCGACAGGGGGCCTGGAAACACCATATATTTT
J: TRBJ1-3
V: TRBV6-6
D: TRBD1
size: NA

CDR3: CASRASQGRRTEAFF
DNA: TGCGCCAGCAGGGCTTCTCAGGGGCGGAGGACTGAAGCTTTCTTT
J: TRBJ1-1
V: TRBV5-1
D: NA
size: NA

CDR3: CASSLFAGGSSYEQYF
DNA: TGTGCCAGCAGCTTATTCGCAGGAGGATCAAGCTACGAGCAGTACTTC
J: TRBJ2-7
V: TRBV11-2
D: NA
size: NA

CDR3: CASSPGRRGEETQYF
DNA: TGTGCCAGCTCACCTGGACGAAGGGGAGAGGAGACCCAGTACTTC
J: TRBJ2-5
V: TRBV18
D: NA
size: NA

CDR3: CASRTSYEQYF
DNA: TGTGCCAGCAGGACCTCCTACGAGCAGTACTTC
J: TRBJ2-7
V: TRBV5-8
D: NA
size: once

CDR3: CAWSKDTQLNTEAFF
DNA: TGTGCCTGGAGCAAGGACACTCAACTCAACACTGAAGCTTTCTTT
J: TRBJ1-1
V: TRBV30
D: NA
size: NA

CDR3: CASSRRGDRDYEQYF
DNA: TGTGCCAGCAGTAGGAGGGGAGACAGGGACTACGAGCAGTACTTC
J: TRBJ2-7
V: TRBV6-2/TRBV6-3
D: NA
size: NA

CDR3: CASSQFPRGPAVPGELFF
DNA: TGTGCCAGCAGCCAATTTCCAAGGGGTCCAGCAGTACCCGGGGAGCTGTTTTTT
J: TRBJ2-2
V: TRBV14
D: NA
size: NA

CDR3: CASSLVRAYEQYF
DNA: TGTGCCAGCAGCTTAGTTCGGGCATACGAGCAGTACTTC
J: TRBJ2-7
V: TRBV7-2
D: NA
size: NA

CDR3: CASSLGLAAWETQYF
DNA: TGTGCCAGCAGTTTGGGACTAGCGGCTTGGGAGACCCAGTACTTC
J: TRBJ2-5
V: TRBV7-2
D: TRBD2
size: NA

CDR3: CASSSTGASTDTQYF
DNA: TGTGCCAGCAGCTCAACAGGGGCCAGCACAGATACGCAGTATTTT
J: TRBJ2-3
V: TRBV25-1
D: TRBD1
size: NA

CDR3: CASSPGLEYTEAFF
DNA: TGCGCCAGCAGCCCAGGGTTAGAGTACACTGAAGCTTTCTTT
J: TRBJ1-1
V: TRBV4-3
D: NA
size: NA

CDR3: CSARQPGGMNTEAFF
DNA: TGCAGCGCCCGACAGCCCGGAGGTATGAACACTGAAGCTTTCTTT
J: TRBJ1-1
V: TRBV29-1
D: NA
size: NA

CDR3: CASISGSSYGYTF
DNA: TGTGCCAGCATATCAGGGAGTTCGTATGGCTACACCTTC
J: TRBJ1-2
V: TRBV28
D: NA
size: NA

CDR3: CASSDFPKPYTPSGYEQYF
DNA: TGTGCCAGCAGTGACTTCCCCAAACCCTACACCCCTTCGGGCTACGAGCAGTACTTC
J: TRBJ2-7
V: TRBV6-4
D: NA
size: NA

CDR3: CASSLKQGSAEAFF
DNA: TGTGCCAGCAGTTTGAAGCAGGGGTCTGCTGAAGCTTTCTTT
J: TRBJ1-1
V: TRBV2
D: NA
size: NA

CDR3: CASSSLRGATNEKLFF
DNA: TGTGCCAGCAGCTCCCTCAGGGGTGCAACTAATGAAAAACTGTTTTTT
J: TRBJ1-4
V: TRBV13
D: NA
size: NA

CDR3: CASSETGHGSYNSPLHF
DNA: TGTGCCAGCAGTGAGACAGGGCATGGTTCATATAATTCACCCCTCCACTTT
J: TRBJ1-6
V: TRBV2
D: TRBD1
size: few

CDR3: CASSLLAGGYEQYF
DNA: TGTGCCAGCAGCCTACTAGCGGGGGGATACGAGCAGTACTTC
J: TRBJ2-7
V: TRBV3-1/TRBV3-2
D: TRBD2
size: NA

CDR3: CSVAPMVQETQYF
DNA: TGCAGCGTTGCGCCGATGGTCCAAGAGACCCAGTACTTC
J: TRBJ2-5
V: TRBV29-1
D: NA
size: NA

CDR3: CASRGGAGVETQYF
DNA: TGTGCCAGCAGGGGGGGGGCAGGGGTAGAGACCCAGTACTTC
J: TRBJ2-5
V: TRBV27
D: NA
size: NA

CDR3: CASSVVGESSYNEQFF
DNA: TGTGCCAGCAGCGTAGTTGGGGAGAGCTCCTACAATGAGCAGTTCTTC
J: TRBJ2-1
V: TRBV9
D: NA
size: NA

CDR3: CASSLKTTGQGEKLFF
DNA: TGCGCCAGCAGCCTTAAAACGACAGGGCAAGGAGAAAAACTGTTTTTT
J: TRBJ1-4
V: TRBV4-1
D: TRBD1
size: NA

CDR3: CSVAWSDLPAYEQYF
DNA: TGCAGCGTTGCTTGGTCTGACCTACCAGCCTACGAGCAGTACTTC
J: TRBJ2-7
V: TRBV29-1
D: NA
size: NA

CDR3: CASSLGQGNEQFF
DNA: TGTGCCAGCAGTTTGGGACAGGGCAATGAGCAGTTCTTC
J: TRBJ2-1
V: TRBV12-3/TRBV12-4
D: TRBD1
size: NA

CDR3: CASSLKGWGREQYF
DNA: TGTGCCAGCAGCTTAAAGGGGTGGGGTCGCGAGCAGTACTTC
J: TRBJ2-7
V: TRBV7-3
D: NA
size: once

CDR3: CASSQGLAQTYEQYF
DNA: TGTGCCAGCAGCCAAGGACTAGCGCAGACCTACGAGCAGTACTTC
J: TRBJ2-7
V: TRBV3-1/TRBV3-2
D: TRBD2
size: NA

CDR3: CASSRTREVGYTF
DNA: TGTGCCAGCAGTCGAACACGCGAGGTCGGCTACACCTTC
J: TRBJ1-2
V: TRBV7-2
D: NA
size: once

CDR3: CASSEGPPTNTGELFF
DNA: TGTGCCAGCTCAGAGGGGCCCCCAACCAACACCGGGGAGCTGTTTTTT
J: TRBJ2-2
V: TRBV18
D: NA
size: NA